This T cell receptor beta chain was sequenced during a study of shared clonotypes between healthy human individuals. The study, taken as a whole, reports: Relative to their counterparts shared across all four donors, non-shared clonotypes exhibited diminished generation probabilities. Sampling covered nothing but blood. Tissue TCR repertoires likely differ from those found in blood. At large depth, rarefaction still showed sorted-subset sequencing to be incomplete.

On sorted subsets, replicate PCRs used about 180 ng DNA, or 27,000 or so T cell genomes. Clones were sequenced by immunoSEQ multiplex PCR, and TCRdb holds only the in-frame ones, with some missing. The data show 2 million to 2.5 million clones, about nine tenths seen once. Germline V gives CDR1 LGHNA, CDR2 YSLEER. The CDR3 loop spans 15 amino acids. V gave up 1 base and J gave up 6 bases, with 15 bases separating them. In the case of this clone: The antigen is not known.

The sample was naive CD4+ T cells from PBMCs. The subset denotes: CD45RA+ positively selected. The TCR originated in a man aged 18 to 29 in good health. Some clones in this sample may be carry-over from other donors' samples. This chain links TRBV4-3 with TRBJ1-1; D is undetermined. CDR3 nucleotide sequence: TGCGCCAGCAGCCAAGCTCTCAATGATGGGGCTGAAGCTTTCTTT. Protein: CASSQALNDGAEAFF.